This T cell receptor beta chain was found in a study of T cells in Graves' hyperthyroidism and ophthalmopathy. Whole-study context: Peripheral blood was collected at initial diagnosis, before any treatment. Study findings and constraints: The model made its ophthalmopathy prediction, and onset followed a median about 6 months later. Most thyroid-expanded clonotypes above 0.001 were also found in blood. A model of 13 V-J features distinguished ophthalmopathy from stable hyperthyroidism.

Trimming pared 6 bases from V and 2 bases from J, leaving 12 bases between. CDR3 length: 14 residues. The germline V gene has CDR1 MNHEY and CDR2 SMNVEV (reference sequence). This clonotype was observed many times. Its antigen is undetermined. From RNA transcripts, TCR beta CDR3 regions were amplified. The HTBI set primed first-round TCR CDR3 RT-PCR. TCRdb reanalysed the multiplex PCR reads using MiXCR and keeps one entry per CDR3 protein. Of hundreds of thousands of distinct CDR3 sequences in the sample, less than 20% are singletons; the top ten hold 28%. This TCR derives from a woman aged 18-30 years with Graves' ophthalmopathy. The sequenced sample was blood. This sequence joins TRBV27 and TRBJ2-3, with D unresolved. The CDR3 is CASRVWRTTDTQYF. The DNA of the CDR3 is TGTGCCAGCAGGGTCTGGCGGACCACAGATACGCAGTATTTT.